A selection of T cell receptor beta chains follows, all from one sample in a study of T-cell memory formation after mild COVID-19. MiXCR, run by TCRdb on the 5' RACE reads, gives a single entry per CDR3 protein. The sample shows 200,000 to 250,000 distinct CDR3 sequences, around 8.8% of them seen only once. The source material was PBMCs or a T cell subset sorted from them (not recorded which). The receptors derive from a man aged 18 to 29 who had mild COVID-19 (a few samples of this study predate the infection). Cell type and time point are not known. Each CDR3 is given with its conserved first and last residue. The order of the fields is J gene, clone size, V gene, D gene, CDR3 DNA, CDR3 protein. A D gene is named only where the DNA matches it firmly. Only part of the rows carry a size: once, few, many, or a class if the clone is expanded.

J: TRBJ2-1; size: NA; V: TRBV27; D: NA; DNA: TGTGCCAGCAGTTTCGCTCATAGGACACCTCGCCGTTACAATGAGCAGTTCTTC; CDR3: CASSFAHRTPRRYNEQFF
J: TRBJ2-7; size: few; V: TRBV7-6; D: NA; DNA: TGTGCCAGCAGCCCTCGGACAAAATACGAGCAGTACTTC; CDR3: CASSPRTKYEQYF
J: TRBJ1-6; size: many; V: TRBV3-1; D: TRBD1; DNA: TGTGCCAGCAGCCCCACAGGGGACTCACCCCTCCACTTT; CDR3: CASSPTGDSPLHF
J: TRBJ2-3; size: NA; V: TRBV5-8; D: NA; DNA: TGTGCCAGCAGCTTGGAAAGGGGGGCAGATACGCAGTATTTT; CDR3: CASSLERGADTQYF
J: TRBJ2-3; size: NA; V: TRBV6-2/TRBV6-3; D: TRBD2; DNA: TGTGCCAGTGAAAGACTAGCGGGGATCACAGATACGCAGTATTTT; CDR3: CASERLAGITDTQYF
J: TRBJ2-5; size: NA; V: TRBV20-1; D: NA; DNA: TGCAGTGCTGTAAAACAGGGCCTCGATGGGACCCAGTACTTC; CDR3: CSAVKQGLDGTQYF
J: TRBJ1-1; size: NA; V: TRBV27; D: TRBD1; DNA: TGTGCCAGCATTCCTCGGCAGGGGGGGAACACTGAAGCTTTCTTT; CDR3: CASIPRQGGNTEAFF
J: TRBJ2-1; size: few; V: TRBV20-1; D: TRBD2; DNA: TGCAGTGCTAGATCTCGGGGGGTGTACAATGAGCAGTTCTTC; CDR3: CSARSRGVYNEQFF
J: TRBJ1-2; size: few; V: TRBV12-3/TRBV12-4; D: NA; DNA: TGTGCCAGCAGTTTGGTACAGGGTATTAGCTACACCTTC; CDR3: CASSLVQGISYTF
J: TRBJ2-6; size: few; V: TRBV2; D: TRBD1; DNA: TGTGCCAGCAGTGCCAGGGGGCGCGGAGGGGCCAACGTCCTGACTTTC; CDR3: CASSARGRGGANVLTF
J: TRBJ2-7; size: few; V: TRBV10-3; D: NA; DNA: TGTGCCATCAGTGAGTCGGGCGCGGTTCCCACCTACGAGCAGTACTTC; CDR3: CAISESGAVPTYEQYF
J: TRBJ1-1; size: NA; V: TRBV19; D: NA; DNA: TGTGCCAGTAGTACGCTTCTCGGAAGGCTGAACACTGAAGCTTTCTTT; CDR3: CASSTLLGRLNTEAFF
J: TRBJ1-5; size: few; V: TRBV5-1; D: NA; DNA: TGCGCCAGCAGCTTCGGCATTGATAGCAATCAGCCCCAGCATTTT; CDR3: CASSFGIDSNQPQHF
J: TRBJ2-5; size: NA; V: TRBV3-1; D: TRBD2; DNA: TGTGCCAGCAGCCATCTAGCGGGGGGGCTCGAGACCCAGTACTTC; CDR3: CASSHLAGGLETQYF
J: TRBJ1-2; size: few; V: TRBV7-3; D: NA; DNA: TGTGCCAGCAGCTTGGGCAGGGAGGACTATGGCTACACCTTC; CDR3: CASSLGREDYGYTF
J: TRBJ1-2; size: many; V: TRBV12-3/TRBV12-4; D: NA; DNA: TGTGCCAGCAGTTTCGGCCAGAACTATGGCTACACCTTC; CDR3: CASSFGQNYGYTF
J: TRBJ1-1; size: few; V: TRBV2; D: NA; DNA: TGTGCCAGCAGTTCCGGGACCGCCCCGGACACTGAAGCTTTCTTT; CDR3: CASSSGTAPDTEAFF
J: TRBJ1-5; size: many; V: TRBV29-1; D: NA; DNA: TGCAGCGTTCAGGGTGAAAATCAGCCCCAGCATTTT; CDR3: CSVQGENQPQHF
J: TRBJ2-5; size: few; V: TRBV5-1; D: TRBD2; DNA: TGCGCCAGCAGCCCGGGACTAGCGGTAACCCAAGAGACCCAGTACTTC; CDR3: CASSPGLAVTQETQYF
J: TRBJ1-6; size: many; V: TRBV20-1; D: NA; DNA: TGCAGTGCTAAGGGGCCCTCCTATAATTCACCCCTCCACTTT; CDR3: CSAKGPSYNSPLHF
J: TRBJ2-1; size: NA; V: TRBV7-3; D: NA; DNA: TGTGCCAGCAGCTTATTCGGGGGACAGTCCGGCTACAATGAGCAGTTCTTC; CDR3: CASSLFGGQSGYNEQFF
J: TRBJ2-1; size: NA; V: TRBV28; D: NA; DNA: TGTGCCAGCAGACAAGACCGCGGGGGCCACTCCTACAATGAGCAGTTCTTC; CDR3: CASRQDRGGHSYNEQFF
J: TRBJ2-3; size: NA; V: TRBV12-3/TRBV12-4; D: NA; DNA: TGTGCCAGCAGTTTACGCCTCCCTCCAGATACGCAGTATTTT; CDR3: CASSLRLPPDTQYF
J: TRBJ1-3; size: many; V: TRBV5-1; D: NA; DNA: TGCGCCAGCAAAGAATTCGGGGCTGGAAACACCATATATTTT; CDR3: CASKEFGAGNTIYF
J: TRBJ2-4; size: many; V: TRBV5-1; D: NA; DNA: TGCGCCAGCAGCTTGGCCTCGACTACCCTAGCCAAAAACATTCAGTACTTC; CDR3: CASSLASTTLAKNIQYF
J: TRBJ2-2; size: NA; V: TRBV18; D: NA; DNA: TGTGCCAGCTCACCGGGGGAACGCACCGGGGAGCTGTTTTTT; CDR3: CASSPGERTGELFF
J: TRBJ1-2; size: few; V: TRBV2; D: NA; DNA: TGTGCCAGCAGCCCTAACAGCTATGGCTACACCTTC; CDR3: CASSPNSYGYTF
J: TRBJ2-3; size: few; V: TRBV6-5; D: TRBD2; DNA: TGTGCCAGCAGTGGGCGGGGGGGCGGCCCAGATACGCAGTATTTT; CDR3: CASSGRGGGPDTQYF
J: TRBJ1-1; size: NA; V: TRBV5-1; D: NA; DNA: TGCGCCAGCAGCTCGGGCGGGGCAGTCGAAGCTTTCTTT; CDR3: CASSSGGAVEAFF
J: TRBJ1-5; size: NA; V: TRBV19; D: TRBD1; DNA: TGTGCCAGTAGTCCTCGGGGACAGGGAGGTCAGCCCCAGCATTTT; CDR3: CASSPRGQGGQPQHF
J: TRBJ2-1; size: NA; V: TRBV12-3/TRBV12-4; D: NA; DNA: TGTGCCAGCAGTTTGAAGGACAACCTCTCCTACAATGAGCAGTTCTTC; CDR3: CASSLKDNLSYNEQFF
J: TRBJ1-4; size: many; V: TRBV27; D: NA; DNA: TGTGCCAGCAGTTTTCAGTATAATGAAAAACTGTTTTTT; CDR3: CASSFQYNEKLFF
J: TRBJ2-2; size: many; V: TRBV24-1; D: NA; DNA: TGTGCCACCAGTGATCCCTTCCCGCCCGGGGAGCTGTTTTTT; CDR3: CATSDPFPPGELFF
J: TRBJ2-5; size: few; V: TRBV12-3/TRBV12-4; D: NA; DNA: TGTGCCAGCAGTTTATTGGGGGGCGAAGAGACCCAGTACTTC; CDR3: CASSLLGGEETQYF
J: TRBJ2-1; size: NA; V: TRBV7-6; D: NA; DNA: TGTGCCAGCAGCTCTGGATCGGACAGCAATGAGCAGTTCTTC; CDR3: CASSSGSDSNEQFF
J: TRBJ1-1; size: NA; V: TRBV5-6; D: NA; DNA: TGTGCCAGCAGGGGGTGGACGAACACTGAAGCTTTCTTT; CDR3: CASRGWTNTEAFF
J: TRBJ2-5; size: NA; V: TRBV7-9; D: NA; DNA: TGTGCCAGCAGCTTAGGGGAAGGAGAGACCCAGTACTTC; CDR3: CASSLGEGETQYF
J: TRBJ1-2; size: NA; V: TRBV11-2; D: TRBD1; DNA: TGTGCCAGCAATGGACAGGGATATGGCTACACCTTC; CDR3: CASNGQGYGYTF
J: TRBJ1-5; size: NA; V: TRBV7-2; D: NA; DNA: TGTGCCAGCAGCTTCTGGGCCGATCAGCCCCAGCATTTT; CDR3: CASSFWADQPQHF
J: TRBJ1-3; size: NA; V: TRBV5-1; D: NA; DNA: TGCGCCAGCAGCTCCTACTCTGGAAACACCATATATTTT; CDR3: CASSSYSGNTIYF
J: TRBJ2-5; size: NA; V: TRBV4-3; D: NA; DNA: TGCGCCAGCAGCCAAGATTTAACTTCACAAGAGACCCAGTACTTC; CDR3: CASSQDLTSQETQYF
J: TRBJ2-4; size: many; V: TRBV7-9; D: NA; DNA: TGTGCCAGCAGCCCCAGTAACATTCAGTACTTC; CDR3: CASSPSNIQYF
J: TRBJ1-4; size: NA; V: TRBV4-3; D: NA; DNA: TGCGCCAGCAGCCAAGCTCCCCCCCCAGGAGAAAAACTGTTTTTT; CDR3: CASSQAPPPGEKLFF
J: TRBJ2-4; size: many; V: TRBV4-3; D: TRBD1; DNA: TGCGCCAGCAGCCCGGGACAGGGCAACATTCAGTACTTC; CDR3: CASSPGQGNIQYF
J: TRBJ2-6; size: many; V: TRBV5-4; D: TRBD1; DNA: TGTGCCAGCAGCCCGGGACAGGGACCCTCTGGGGCCAACGTCCTGACTTTC; CDR3: CASSPGQGPSGANVLTF
J: TRBJ1-2; size: few; V: TRBV29-1; D: NA; DNA: TGCAGCGTACGGGGCCTCGGCTATGGCTACACCTTC; CDR3: CSVRGLGYGYTF
J: TRBJ2-1; size: many; V: TRBV5-1; D: TRBD2; DNA: TGCGCCAGCCGCAACGGGACTAGCTCCTACAATGAGCAGTTCTTC; CDR3: CASRNGTSSYNEQFF
J: TRBJ1-5; size: few; V: TRBV6-2/TRBV6-3; D: NA; DNA: TGTGCCAGCAGACTGCCGAATCAGCCCCAGCATTTT; CDR3: CASRLPNQPQHF
J: TRBJ2-5; size: NA; V: TRBV7-8; D: NA; DNA: TGTGCCAGCAGCCCGCGGACAGTAAAAGAGACCCAGTACTTC; CDR3: CASSPRTVKETQYF
J: TRBJ1-2; size: NA; V: TRBV9; D: TRBD1; DNA: TGTGCCAGCAGCTCGACAGGGTGGTTGTATGGCTACACCTTC; CDR3: CASSSTGWLYGYTF
J: TRBJ1-4; size: NA; V: TRBV12-3/TRBV12-4; D: TRBD1; DNA: TGTGCCAGCGCCCAAAACAGGGGAGAAAAACTGTTTTTT; CDR3: CASAQNRGEKLFF
J: TRBJ2-3; size: many; V: TRBV7-2; D: NA; DNA: TGTGCCAGCAGCAGGGTCCATGGAGATACGCAGTATTTT; CDR3: CASSRVHGDTQYF
J: TRBJ1-5; size: NA; V: TRBV12-3/TRBV12-4; D: TRBD1; DNA: TGTGCCAGCAGTTCAACCCCGGGACAGGGACATCAGCCCCAGCATTTT; CDR3: CASSSTPGQGHQPQHF
J: TRBJ2-5; size: many; V: TRBV15; D: TRBD1; DNA: TGTGCCACCAGCAGAGCCGGGACAGGAGAGACCCAGTACTTC; CDR3: CATSRAGTGETQYF
J: TRBJ1-1; size: NA; V: TRBV7-9; D: NA; DNA: TGTGCCAGCAGCCCTAGAATCGGCCAGGGCAAAAAAGGATACACTGAAGCTTTCTTT; CDR3: CASSPRIGQGKKGYTEAFF
J: TRBJ2-2; size: NA; V: TRBV3-1; D: NA; DNA: TGTGCCATCAGCCAATCCTTTAACGGGGAGCTGTTTTTT; CDR3: CAISQSFNGELFF
J: TRBJ1-2; size: few; V: TRBV12-3/TRBV12-4; D: NA; DNA: TGTGCCAGCAGTTCGGAGGGGACTCCGGTGTATGGCTACACCTTC; CDR3: CASSSEGTPVYGYTF
J: TRBJ1-1; size: few; V: TRBV9; D: NA; DNA: TGTGCCAGCAGCAGGGACGGCCGCAGGGAAGCTTTCTTT; CDR3: CASSRDGRREAFF
J: TRBJ2-3; size: many; V: TRBV7-9; D: TRBD2; DNA: TGTGCCAGCAGCTACGGGGGGGTGTCAGATACGCAGTATTTT; CDR3: CASSYGGVSDTQYF
J: TRBJ2-7; size: NA; V: TRBV20-1; D: NA; DNA: TGCAGTGTTAAGACCCAGGGGTACGAGCAGTACTTC; CDR3: CSVKTQGYEQYF